This T cell receptor (beta chain) was captured by sequencing in a study of CD8+ T cells in alopecia areata. The V end was cut by 1 base, the J end by 0 bases, with 8 bases between. The CDR3 is 14 residues long. CDR1 is GTSNPN, CDR2 SVGIG, per germline (reference sequence). Extracted from the samples, RNA was reverse transcribed into cDNA to serve as the sequencing template. Using immunoSEQ multiplex PCR, the repertoire was profiled, and TCRdb retains in-frame clones only, with some absent. This table has 200,000 to 250,000 clones, over 40% appearing once. Treatment here: oral pan-JAK inhibitor, 5-10 mg twice daily.

The sample was CD4+ T cells sorted from blood, taken around week 37, from a patient treated with tofacitinib. The rearrangement links TRBV30 to TRBJ2-3, with a possible D match to TRBD1 (6 bases). The clonotype comes from a human donor with alopecia areata. CDR3 in DNA: TGTGCCTGGAGTGAAGGGGGAAGCACAGATACGCAGTATTTT. Amino acid sequence: CAWSEGGSTDTQYF.